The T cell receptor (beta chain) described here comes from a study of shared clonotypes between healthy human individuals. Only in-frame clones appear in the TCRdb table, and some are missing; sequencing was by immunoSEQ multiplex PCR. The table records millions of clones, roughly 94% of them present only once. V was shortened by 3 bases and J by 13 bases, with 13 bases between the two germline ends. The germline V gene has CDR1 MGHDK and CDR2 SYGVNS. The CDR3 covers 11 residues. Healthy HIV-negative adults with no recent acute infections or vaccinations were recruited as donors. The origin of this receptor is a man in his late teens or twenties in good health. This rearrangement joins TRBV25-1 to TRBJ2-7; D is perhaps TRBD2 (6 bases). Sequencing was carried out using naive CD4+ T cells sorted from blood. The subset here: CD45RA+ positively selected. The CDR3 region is CASSDPAGTYF. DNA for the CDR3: TGTGCCAGCAGTGATCCTGCCGGGACTTACTTC.